The 30 T cell receptor beta chains listed next were all sequenced from one sample in a study of shared clonotypes between healthy human individuals. The method was immunoSEQ multiplex PCR; TCRdb's version includes in-frame clones alone and lacks a portion of them. The table lists about 2 million clones, roughly 94% of them singletons. Terminally differentiated effector memory CD45RA+ cells were excluded by CCR7 positive selection of CD45RO-negative cells. Specimen: naive CD8+ T cells sorted from blood. These receptors were obtained from a man in his late teens or twenties in good health.

The rearrangement joins TRBV4-1 to TRBJ2-7, with 7 bases lining up with TRBD2. Germline CDR1 is MGHRA and CDR2 is YSYEKL. With 2 bases clipped from V and 5 bases from J, the junction kept 3 bases outside the gene matches. The CDR3 consists of 13 residues. In DNA form, the CDR3 reads TGCGCCAGCAGCCAACAGCGGGGCCACGAGCAGTACTTC. It specifies CASSQQRGHEQYF.

In regard to this clone: Other nucleotide sequences in the sample specify the same CDR3. The chain links TRBV27 to TRBJ2-2; 10 bases map to TRBD2. Per germline, CDR1 MNHEY and CDR2 SMNVEV (reference sequence). This CDR3 spans 15 amino acids. The J segment lost 6 bases and the V segment lost 3 bases, leaving 4 bases of the junction unmatched. Written as DNA, the CDR3 is TGTGCCAGCAGTTTGAGCGGGGGGGCCGCCGGGGAGCTGTTTTTT. Protein sequence: CASSLSGGAAGELFF.

This clone appeared once. The V gene is TRBV5-4, the J gene TRBJ2-3; maybe TRBD1 (6 bases). The germline V gene has CDR1 SGHNT and CDR2 YYREEE (reference sequence). The V end was cut by 6 bases, the J end by 0 bases, with 14 bases between. The CDR3 contains 15 residues. The CDR3 DNA sequence: TGTGCCAGCAAATGGTCAGGGGCCAGCACAGATACGCAGTATTTT. This gives the protein CASKWSGASTDTQYF.

V is TRBV6-5 and J is TRBJ1-1; D not resolved. The CDR3 runs 13 residues. In germline, CDR1 is MNHEY, CDR2 SVGAGI. V dropped 3 bases and J dropped 3 bases, with 8 bases sitting between them. The CDR3 coding sequence is TGTGCCAGCAGTTATGAGGACGACACTGAAGCTTTCTTT. Residues: CASSYEDDTEAFF.

This chain links TRBV7-8 with TRBJ2-1; D unclear. V lost 4 bases and J 14 bases, leaving 15 bases between the germline ends. Germline-derived CDR1 and CDR2 are SGHVS and FQNEAQ. The CDR3 covers 12 residues. The CDR3 nucleotides are TGTGCCAGCAGCTCAACACAAGCTCAAGAGTTCTTC. Amino acids: CASSSTQAQEFF.

J is TRBJ2-1 and V is TRBV27; D uncertain. The CDR3 has 13 residues. The germline V gene encodes CDR1 MNHEY and CDR2 SMNVEV (reference sequence). V was trimmed by 5 bases and J by 8 bases, leaving 13 bases between them. For the CDR3, the DNA is TGTGCCAGCAGTCCCTCTAGTGTCCATGAGCAGTTCTTC. This codes for CASSPSSVHEQFF.

V usage is TRBV4-3 and J usage is TRBJ2-1; TRBD2 might be the D (5 bases). V lost 4 bases and J lost 7, with 17 bases in between. The CDR3 loop spans 15 amino acids. The germline CDR1 and CDR2 sequences are LGHNA and YSLEER. In DNA form, the CDR3 reads TGCGCCAGCAGCCCGGGGTGGGCGCTTCGGAATGAGCAGTTCTTC. Translated, it gives CASSPGWALRNEQFF.

The CDR3 spells CASDNEQFF. The CDR3 DNA reads TGTGCCAGCGACAATGAGCAGTTCTTC. J is TRBJ2-1 and V is TRBV7-9; unclear D gene. CDR1 and CDR2 from the germline V gene are SEHNR and FQNEAQ (reference sequence). Trimming cost V 8 bases and J 5 bases, with 1 base left between them. This CDR3 has 9 residues.

As regards this clone: The same CDR3 can be traced to other DNA sequences in this sample. The chain is built from TRBV7-9 and TRBJ1-1, with TRBD1 identical over 11 bases. Losses at the gene ends were 4 bases for V and 4 bases for J; bases not matched to a gene: 5. There are 15 residues in the CDR3. CDR1 and CDR2 (germline): SEHNR, FQNEAQ (reference sequence). The CDR3 DNA is TGTGCCAGCAGCTCCGGACAGGGGGCTCGCACTGAAGCTTTCTTT. The encoded protein is CASSSGQGARTEAFF.

This clone came up once. The chain uses TRBV11-3 and TRBJ2-7; weak D call: TRBD2 (7 bases). Germline CDR1 reads SGHNT; CDR2 reads YENEEA. The ends were cut back, 2 bases at V and 2 bases at J, with 13 bases in the middle. CDR3 length equals 15 residues. The CDR3 spells CASSLRGGPTYEQYF. CDR3 DNA sequence: TGTGCCAGCAGCTTAAGGGGGGGGCCCACCTACGAGCAGTACTTC.

This chain connects TRBV10-3 to TRBJ2-7; 10 positions match TRBD1. The CDR3 is made up of 13 amino acids. Per germline, CDR1 ENHRY and CDR2 SYGVKD. J lost 6 bases, V lost 6 bases, and 5 bases had no gene match. The CDR3 bases are TGTGCCATCAGGGGGACAGGGGCGGCCGAGCAGTACTTC. Translating gives CAIRGTGAAEQYF.

Regarding this clone: At the DNA level, this CDR3 is encoded by other sequences in the same sample as well. This chain uses TRBV19 with TRBJ2-7; maybe TRBD2 (6 bases). This CDR3 has 13 amino acids. V was shortened by 3 bases and J by 2 bases, with 8 bases between the two germline ends. Germline V gene lookup returns CDR1 LNHDA and CDR2 SQIVND (reference sequence). The CDR3 region has the DNA TGTGCCAGTAGTATCACGGGGGCCTACGAGCAGTACTTC. It specifies CASSITGAYEQYF.

The chain is built from TRBV25-1 and TRBJ2-7, with a tentative D call TRBD2 (6 bases). The CDR3 runs to 11 residues. The V end was cut by 8 bases, the J end by 6 bases, with 11 bases between. The germline CDR1 and CDR2 sequences are MGHDK and SYGVNS. CDR3 nucleotide sequence: TGTGCCAGCGGGGAGGCCAGCGAGCAGTACTTC. It codes for CASGEASEQYF.

The chain is built from TRBV9 and TRBJ2-1; 12 bases are shared with TRBD2. CDR3 length: 18 amino acids. Trimming removed 4 bases from V and 5 bases from J; junction bases left unmatched: 13. Germline V gene lookup returns CDR1 SGDLS and CDR2 YYNGEE. CDR3 in amino acids: CASSPPSGRAYIDNEQFF. Written as DNA, the CDR3 is TGTGCCAGCAGCCCTCCTAGCGGGAGGGCGTATATCGACAATGAGCAGTTCTTC.

V usage is TRBV9 and J usage is TRBJ1-1; possibly TRBD1 for D (6 bases). CDR3 size: 14 residues. The germline gives CDR1 SGDLS, CDR2 YYNGEE. V lost 0 bases, J lost 7 bases, and 13 bases lay in between. The CDR3 is CASSVAGGANEAFF. The CDR3 region has the DNA TGTGCCAGCAGCGTAGCTGGGGGGGCGAATGAAGCTTTCTTT.

J is TRBJ2-7 and V is TRBV14; D gene uncertain. V was shortened by 1 base and J by 3 bases, with 7 bases between the two germline ends. CDR1 and CDR2 from the germline V gene are SGHDN and FVKESK. This CDR3 has 13 amino acids. CDR3 sequence reads: CASSQVQNYEQYF. DNA of the CDR3: TGTGCCAGCAGCCAAGTGCAGAACTACGAGCAGTACTTC.

The genes are TRBV11-2 and TRBJ2-1; TRBD2 aligns across 12 bases. CDR3 length: 16 amino acids. Germline trimming cut 5 bases from V and 2 bases from J; bases unmatched to any gene: 4. CDR1 is SGHAT and CDR2 is FQNNGV in the germline V gene. The CDR3 spells CASSVGLAGTYNEQFF. DNA for the CDR3: TGTGCCAGCAGCGTAGGACTAGCGGGGACCTACAATGAGCAGTTCTTC. The variable domain in full, completed from reference TRBV11-2 and TRBJ2-1, reads EAGVAQSPRYKIIEKRQSVAFWCNPISGHATLYWYQQILGQGPKLLIQFQNNGVVDDSQLPKDRFSAERLKGVDSTLKIQPAKLEDSAVYLCASSVGLAGTYNEQFFGPGTRLTVL.

J is TRBJ1-4 and V is TRBV6-6; D is unclear. CDR1 and CDR2 from the germline V gene are MNHNY and SVGAGI (reference sequence). This CDR3 contains 13 residues. V lost 7 bases and J 15 bases, leaving 21 bases between the germline ends. As DNA, the CDR3 is TGTGCCAGCATCTACGAAACCGACGGAACTGTGTTTTTT. It encodes CASIYETDGTVFF.

This chain connects TRBV10-2 to TRBJ1-3; D ambiguous. V lost 6 bases to trimming and J lost 3 bases, with 6 bases between them. The germline V gene encodes CDR1 WSHSY and CDR2 SAAADI. The CDR3 loop spans 12 amino acids. CDR3 bases: TGCGCCAGCAGAGAGATTGGAAACACCATATATTTT. This encodes CASREIGNTIYF.

The V call is TRBV6-1, the J call TRBJ2-5, with 7 bases aligning to TRBD1. Per germline, CDR1 MNHNS and CDR2 SASEGT. The CDR3 sequence is 14 residues long. Trimming at V came to 3 bases and at J to 5 bases, leaving 6 bases not matched to a gene. The CDR3 reads CASSDFDRVETQYF. CDR3 nucleotide sequence: TGTGCCAGCAGTGATTTTGACAGGGTGGAGACCCAGTACTTC.

CDR3 amino acids: CASSYGGASYGYTF. CDR3 sequence (DNA): TGTGCCAGCAGTTACGGGGGGGCCTCCTATGGCTACACCTTC. V and J are TRBV6-5 and TRBJ1-2; TRBD1 might be the D (6 bases). In germline, CDR1 is MNHEY, CDR2 SVGAGI. The CDR3 has 14 residues. With 2 bases removed from V and 4 bases from J, the gap between germline ends came to 11 bases.

The rearrangement joins TRBV27 to TRBJ2-3; TRBD2 might be the D (5 bases). Trimming left V 8 bases short and J 5 bases short, with 17 bases between. The CDR3 extends over 14 amino acids. The germline gives CDR1 MNHEY, CDR2 SMNVEV (reference sequence). The CDR3 protein is CASSPLGLGDTQYF. CDR3 in DNA: TGTGCCAGCTCCCCACTAGGGCTCGGAGATACGCAGTATTTT.

V and J are TRBV11-2 and TRBJ2-7; D gene unclear. V lost 0 bases, J lost 2 bases, and 8 bases lay in between. The CDR3 extends over 14 amino acids. The germline V gene has CDR1 SGHAT and CDR2 FQNNGV. CDR3 in amino acids: CASSLEMGTYEQYF. The CDR3 DNA reads TGTGCCAGCAGCTTAGAGATGGGGACCTACGAGCAGTACTTC.

The chain carries TRBV27 and TRBJ1-1; TRBD1 aligns across 7 bases. Germline CDR1 is MNHEY and CDR2 is SMNVEV (reference sequence). V lost 8 bases, J lost 5 bases, and 8 bases stayed unmatched. The CDR3 totals 13 residues. CDR3 residues: CASRRDRSTEAFF. DNA for the CDR3: TGTGCCAGCCGGCGGGACAGATCGACTGAAGCTTTCTTT.

The chain recombines TRBV11-3 with TRBJ2-2; TRBD2 agrees at 10 bases. Germline CDR1 is SGHNT and CDR2 is YENEEA. The CDR3 has 17 amino acids. Germline trimming cut 3 bases from V and 7 bases from J; bases unmatched to any gene: 11. The CDR3 DNA sequence: TGTGCCAGCAGCTTTAGCGGGGGGCCGCTCTTGCTCGGGGAGCTGTTTTTT. Residues: CASSFSGGPLLLGELFF.

The chain joins TRBV11-2 to TRBJ1-2; D remains unclear. Deletions cut 0 bases from V and 6 bases from J, with 17 bases between. The germline V gene encodes CDR1 SGHAT and CDR2 FQNNGV. This CDR3 has 16 residues. The CDR3 here is CASSLEFRVGWDGYTF. CDR3 bases: TGTGCCAGCAGCTTAGAATTTCGGGTCGGATGGGATGGCTACACCTTC.

The chain uses TRBV10-3 and TRBJ2-3, with TRBD1 as a possible D gene (6 bases). Germline V CDR1 and CDR2: ENHRY, SYGVKD. The CDR3 has 15 residues. V was cut by 7 bases and J by 0 bases, with 14 bases left in between. The CDR3 DNA follows: TGTGCCATCAACGCAGGGGACACTAGCACAGATACGCAGTATTTT. It yields the protein CAINAGDTSTDTQYF.

The gene calls are TRBV2 and TRBJ1-6; unclear D gene. Germline-derived CDR1 and CDR2 are SNHLY and FYNNEI. The V end lost 4 bases, the J end lost 7 bases, and 23 bases lay between the germline ends. The CDR3 sequence is 18 residues long. The CDR3, as DNA: TGTGCCAGCAGTGTAACTTATGGATTGGAGAGTATCAATTCACCCCTCCACTTT. Its translation: CASSVTYGLESINSPLHF.

This clone was observed a few times. Other DNA sequences in this sample translate to the same CDR3. The chain recombines TRBV11-2 with TRBJ2-7; maybe TRBD2 (6 bases). Germline loops: CDR1 SGHAT, CDR2 FQNNGV. The CDR3 is 13 amino acids. V lost 0 bases to trimming and J lost 3 bases, with 6 bases between them. CDR3 sequence: CASSLEGGYEQYF. CDR3 DNA: TGTGCCAGCAGCTTAGAGGGGGGCTACGAGCAGTACTTC.

The chain carries TRBV10-2 and TRBJ2-2, with D hard to call. This CDR3 comprises 12 residues. Germline CDR1 WSHSY, CDR2 SAAADI. Trimming left V 11 bases short and J 5 bases short, with 12 bases between. CDR3 residues: CAGSSETGELFF. DNA of the CDR3: TGCGCCGGATCCAGCGAAACCGGGGAGCTGTTTTTT.